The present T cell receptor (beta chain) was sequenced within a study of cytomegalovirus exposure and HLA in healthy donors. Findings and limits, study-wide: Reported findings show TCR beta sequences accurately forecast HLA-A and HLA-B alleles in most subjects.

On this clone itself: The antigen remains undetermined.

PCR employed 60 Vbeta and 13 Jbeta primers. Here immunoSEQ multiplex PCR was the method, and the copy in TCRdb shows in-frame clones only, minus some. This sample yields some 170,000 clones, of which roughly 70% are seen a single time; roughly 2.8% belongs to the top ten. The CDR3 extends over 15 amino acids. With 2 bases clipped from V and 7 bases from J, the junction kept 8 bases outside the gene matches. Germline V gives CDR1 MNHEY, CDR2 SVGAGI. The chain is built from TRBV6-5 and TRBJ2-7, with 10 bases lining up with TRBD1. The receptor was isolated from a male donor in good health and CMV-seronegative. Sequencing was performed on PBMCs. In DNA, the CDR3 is TGTGCCAGCAGTTACGCCGGGACAGGGGTTGGGGAGCAGTACTTC. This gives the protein CASSYAGTGVGEQYF.